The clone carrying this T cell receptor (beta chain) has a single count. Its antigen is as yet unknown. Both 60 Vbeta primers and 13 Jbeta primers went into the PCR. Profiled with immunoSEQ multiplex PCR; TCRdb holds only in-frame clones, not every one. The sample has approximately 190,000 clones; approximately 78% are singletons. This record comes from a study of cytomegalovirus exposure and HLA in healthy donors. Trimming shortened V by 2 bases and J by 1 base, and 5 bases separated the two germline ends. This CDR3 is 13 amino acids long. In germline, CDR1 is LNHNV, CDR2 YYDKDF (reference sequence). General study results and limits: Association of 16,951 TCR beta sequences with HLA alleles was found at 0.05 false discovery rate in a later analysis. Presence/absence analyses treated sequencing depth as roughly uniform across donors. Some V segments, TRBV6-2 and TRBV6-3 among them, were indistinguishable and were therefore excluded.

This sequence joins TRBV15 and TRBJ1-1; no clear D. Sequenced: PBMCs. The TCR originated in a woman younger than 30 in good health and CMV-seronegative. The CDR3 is CATSRMRNTEAFF. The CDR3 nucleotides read TGTGCCACCAGCAGAATGAGGAACACTGAAGCTTTCTTT.